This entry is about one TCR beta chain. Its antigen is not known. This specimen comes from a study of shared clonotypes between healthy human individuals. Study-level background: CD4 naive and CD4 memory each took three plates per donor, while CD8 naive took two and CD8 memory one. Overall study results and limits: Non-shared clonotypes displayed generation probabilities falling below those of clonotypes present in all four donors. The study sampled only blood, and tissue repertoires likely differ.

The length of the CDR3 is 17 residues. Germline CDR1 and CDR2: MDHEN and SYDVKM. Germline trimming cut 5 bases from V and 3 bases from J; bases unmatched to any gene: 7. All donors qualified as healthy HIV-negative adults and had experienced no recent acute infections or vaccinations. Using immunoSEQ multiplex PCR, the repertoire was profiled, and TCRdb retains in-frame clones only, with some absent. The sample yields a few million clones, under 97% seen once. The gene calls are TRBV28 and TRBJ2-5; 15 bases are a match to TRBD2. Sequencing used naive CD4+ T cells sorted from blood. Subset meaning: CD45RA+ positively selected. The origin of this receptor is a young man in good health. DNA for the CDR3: TGTGCCAGCAGTGCGGGACTAGCGGGGGGAGGGGAAGAGACCCAGTACTTC. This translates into CASSAGLAGGGEETQYF.